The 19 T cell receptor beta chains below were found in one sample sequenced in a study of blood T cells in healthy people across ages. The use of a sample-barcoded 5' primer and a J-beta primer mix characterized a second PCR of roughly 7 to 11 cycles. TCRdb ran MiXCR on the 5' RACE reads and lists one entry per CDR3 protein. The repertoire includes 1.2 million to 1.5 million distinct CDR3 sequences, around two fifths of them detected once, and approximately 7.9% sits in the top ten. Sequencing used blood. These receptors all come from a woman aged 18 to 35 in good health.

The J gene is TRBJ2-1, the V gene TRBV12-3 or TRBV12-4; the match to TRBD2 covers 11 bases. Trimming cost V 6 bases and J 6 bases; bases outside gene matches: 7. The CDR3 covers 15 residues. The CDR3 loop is CASRDPGLAGNEQFF. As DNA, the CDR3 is TGTGCCAGCAGGGACCCCGGACTAGCGGGCAATGAGCAGTTCTTC.

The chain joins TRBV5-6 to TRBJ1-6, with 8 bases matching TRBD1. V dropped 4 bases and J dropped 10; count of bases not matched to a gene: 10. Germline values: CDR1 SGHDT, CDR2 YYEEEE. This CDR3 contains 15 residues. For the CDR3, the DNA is TGTGCCAGCAGCGCCGGACAGGGACTCAACTCACCCCTCCACTTT. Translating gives CASSAGQGLNSPLHF.

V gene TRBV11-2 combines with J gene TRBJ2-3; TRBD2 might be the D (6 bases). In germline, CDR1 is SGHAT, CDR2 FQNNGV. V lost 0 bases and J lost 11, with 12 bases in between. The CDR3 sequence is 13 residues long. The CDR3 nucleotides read TGTGCCAGCAGCTTAGAGGGCTCCGGGAGGCAGTATTTT. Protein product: CASSLEGSGRQYF.

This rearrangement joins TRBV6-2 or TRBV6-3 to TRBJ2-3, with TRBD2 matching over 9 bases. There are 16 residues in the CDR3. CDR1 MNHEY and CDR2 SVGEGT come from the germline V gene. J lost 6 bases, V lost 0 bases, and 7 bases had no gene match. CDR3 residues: CASSYSVAGAKDTQYF. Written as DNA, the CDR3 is TGTGCCAGCAGTTACTCGGTAGCGGGGGCCAAGGATACGCAGTATTTT.

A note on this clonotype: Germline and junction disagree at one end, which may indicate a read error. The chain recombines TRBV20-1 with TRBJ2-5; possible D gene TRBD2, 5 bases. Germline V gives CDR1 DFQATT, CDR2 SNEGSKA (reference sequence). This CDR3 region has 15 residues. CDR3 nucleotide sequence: TGCAGTGCTAGAGATTGGAGGCAGCTCCAAGAGACCCAGTGCTTC. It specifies CSARDWRQLQETQCF.

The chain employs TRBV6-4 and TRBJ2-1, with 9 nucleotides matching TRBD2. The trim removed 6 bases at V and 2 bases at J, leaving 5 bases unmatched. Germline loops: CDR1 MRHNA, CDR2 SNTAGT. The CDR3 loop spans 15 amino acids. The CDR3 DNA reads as TGTGCCAGCAGAAAGATAGCGGGGGCCTACAATGAGCAGTTCTTC. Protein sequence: CASRKIAGAYNEQFF.

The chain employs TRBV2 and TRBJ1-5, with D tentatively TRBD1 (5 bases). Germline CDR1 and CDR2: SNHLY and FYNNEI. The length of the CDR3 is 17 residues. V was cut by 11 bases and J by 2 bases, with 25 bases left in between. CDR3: CASGGFTRGSGNQPQHF. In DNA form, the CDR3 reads TGTGCCTCGGGGGGGTTTACGAGGGGATCGGGCAATCAGCCCCAGCATTTT.

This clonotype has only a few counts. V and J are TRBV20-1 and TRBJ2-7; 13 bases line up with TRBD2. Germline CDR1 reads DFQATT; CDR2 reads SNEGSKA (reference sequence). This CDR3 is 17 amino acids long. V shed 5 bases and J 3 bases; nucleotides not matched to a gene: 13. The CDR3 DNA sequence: TGCAGTGCTGCGACTAGCGGGGGGCGGTCTTTTATCTACGAGCAGTACTTC. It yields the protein CSAATSGGRSFIYEQYF.

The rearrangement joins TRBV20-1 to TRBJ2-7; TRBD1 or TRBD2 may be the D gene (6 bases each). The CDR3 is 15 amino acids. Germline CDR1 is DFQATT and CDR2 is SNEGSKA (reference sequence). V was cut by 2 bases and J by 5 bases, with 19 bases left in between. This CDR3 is CSARSHWGAGNEQYF. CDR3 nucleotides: TGCAGTGCTAGATCACATTGGGGGGCCGGTAACGAGCAGTACTTC.

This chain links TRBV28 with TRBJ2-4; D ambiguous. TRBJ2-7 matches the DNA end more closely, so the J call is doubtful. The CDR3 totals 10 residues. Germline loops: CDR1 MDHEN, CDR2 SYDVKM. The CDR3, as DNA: TGTGCCAGCGGAAAGTACGAGCAGTACTTC. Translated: CASGKYEQYF.

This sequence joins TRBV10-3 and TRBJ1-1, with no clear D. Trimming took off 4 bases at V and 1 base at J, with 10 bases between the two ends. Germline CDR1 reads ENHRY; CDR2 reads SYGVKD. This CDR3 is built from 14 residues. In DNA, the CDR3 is TGTGCCATCAGTGTGGGCGGTGGGAACACTGAAGCTTTCTTT. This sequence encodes CAISVGGGNTEAFF.

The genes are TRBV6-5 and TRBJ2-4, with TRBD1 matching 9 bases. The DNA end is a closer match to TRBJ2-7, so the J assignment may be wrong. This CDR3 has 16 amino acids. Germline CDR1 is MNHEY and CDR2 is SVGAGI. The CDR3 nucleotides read TGTGCCAGCAGTTACGTCGCGGGGACAGGGTTCTACGAGCAGTACTTC. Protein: CASSYVAGTGFYEQYF.

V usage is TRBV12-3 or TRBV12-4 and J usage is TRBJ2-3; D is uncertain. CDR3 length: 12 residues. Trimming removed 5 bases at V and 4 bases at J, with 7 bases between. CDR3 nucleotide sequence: TGTGCCAGCAGTATAGTACCAGATACGCAGTATTTT. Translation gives CASSIVPDTQYF.

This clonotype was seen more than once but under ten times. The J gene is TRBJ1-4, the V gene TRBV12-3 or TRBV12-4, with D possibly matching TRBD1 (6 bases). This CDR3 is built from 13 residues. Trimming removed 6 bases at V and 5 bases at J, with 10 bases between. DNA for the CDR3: TGTGCCAGCAGACCACAGGGAAATGAAAAACTGTTTTTT. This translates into CASRPQGNEKLFF.

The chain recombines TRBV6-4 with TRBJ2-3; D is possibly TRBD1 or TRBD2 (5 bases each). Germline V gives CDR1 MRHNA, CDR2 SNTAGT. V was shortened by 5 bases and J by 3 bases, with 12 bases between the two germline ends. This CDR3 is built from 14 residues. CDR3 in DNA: TGTGCCAGCAGTACGACAGAGGGAACAGATACGCAGTATTTT. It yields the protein CASSTTEGTDTQYF.

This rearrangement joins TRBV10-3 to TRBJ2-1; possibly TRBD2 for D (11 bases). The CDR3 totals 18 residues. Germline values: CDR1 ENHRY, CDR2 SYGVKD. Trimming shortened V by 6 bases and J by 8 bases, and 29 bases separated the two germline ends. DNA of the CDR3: TGTGCCATCAGATGGGACAGGGGTACTAGCGGGAGCAACGATGAGCAGTTCTTC. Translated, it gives CAIRWDRGTSGSNDEQFF.

CDR3 coding DNA: TGCGCCAGCAGCTTGGTAAGCGGGAGTCAGTACAACGAGCAGTACTTC. Translated: CASSLVSGSQYNEQYF. The chain recombines TRBV5-1 with TRBJ2-5, with TRBD2 matching 8 bases. Near its end, the DNA agrees better with TRBJ2-7, so the J call may be wrong. Germline assignment: CDR1 SGHRS and CDR2 YFSETQ. The CDR3 spans 16 residues.

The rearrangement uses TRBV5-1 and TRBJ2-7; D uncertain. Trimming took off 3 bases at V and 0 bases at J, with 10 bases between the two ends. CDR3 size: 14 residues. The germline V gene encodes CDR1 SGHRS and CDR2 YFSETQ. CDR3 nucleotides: TGCGCCAGCAGCTCAGTAGTAAGCTCCTACGAGCAGTACTTC. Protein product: CASSSVVSSYEQYF. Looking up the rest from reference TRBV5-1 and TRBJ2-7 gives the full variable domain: KAGVTQTPRYLIKTRGQQVTLSCSPISGHRSVSWYQQTPGQGLQFLFEYFSETQRNKGNFPGRFSGRQFSNSRSEMNVSTLELGDSALYLCASSSVVSSYEQYFGPGTRLTVT.

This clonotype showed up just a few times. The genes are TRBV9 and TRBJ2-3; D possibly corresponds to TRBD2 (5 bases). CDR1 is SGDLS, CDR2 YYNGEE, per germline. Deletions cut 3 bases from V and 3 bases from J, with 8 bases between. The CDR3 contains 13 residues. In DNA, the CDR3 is TGTGCCAGCAGCGGGGAGATGACAGATACGCAGTATTTT. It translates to CASSGEMTDTQYF.